This T cell receptor (beta chain) was retrieved from a study of CD8+ T cells in alopecia areata. Findings and limits, study-wide: Unlike in mice, where it was clearer, TCR sharing across patients was less clear, possibly HLA-related. Within the top 100, expanded CD8+ clones significantly decreased with tofacitinib, as did scalp clonality.

Concerning this clone: The antigen remains undetermined.

Treatment of the sample: oral pan-JAK inhibitor, 5-10 mg twice daily. Using a FACSAria, the CD4+ and CD8+ T cells were sorted from the PBMCs. Extracted RNA was reverse transcribed into cDNA, the sequencing template. Assay used: immunoSEQ multiplex PCR; TCRdb lists only in-frame clones, some missing. Of about 200,000 clones listed, about three fifths were seen once; the top ten hold around 4%. With 6 bases removed from V and 5 bases from J, the gap between germline ends came to 16 bases. The CDR3 contains 15 residues. This clonotype was sampled from a human donor with alopecia areata. The J gene is TRBJ1-4, the V gene TRBV23-1; perhaps TRBD1 as D (5 bases). TRBV23-1 is assigned to the ORF class and has an uncertain function. The sample in question was CD4+ T cells sorted from blood, obtained at week 4, from a patient treated with tofacitinib. CDR3 sequence (DNA): TGCGCCAGCAGCTCCTGGGGGTTTCCAAATGAAAAACTGTTTTTT. Translation: CASSSWGFPNEKLFF.